One and the same sample provided the 27 T cell receptor beta chains below, sequenced in a study of CD8+CD57+ T cells in acquired aplastic anemia. TCR beta VDJ and CDR3 profiling used genomic DNA as template. MiXCR was run by TCRdb on the reads, yielding one entry per CDR3 protein. This repertoire shows 150,000 to 200,000 distinct CDR3 sequences, around 40% found once; its top ten account for 1.1%. Sequencing was performed on sorted CD4+, CD8+, or CD8+CD57+ T cells (not recorded which) from PBMCs. All receptors derive from a human donor in good health.

In this sample, this clonotype turned up a few times. This chain links TRBV3-1 with TRBJ1-3; D uncertain. From germline, CDR1 is LGHDT and CDR2 YNNKEL (reference sequence). The CDR3 contains 15 residues. V shed 6 bases and J shed 2 bases, with 14 bases lying between them. This CDR3 reads CASSLDTLAGNTIYF. CDR3 nucleotides: TGTGCCAGCAGTCTAGACACACTTGCTGGAAACACCATATATTTT. Using reference TRBV3-1 and TRBJ1-3 for the parts outside the CDR3, the full variable domain is DTAVSQTPKYLVTQMGNDKSIKCEQNLGHDTMYWYKQDSKKFLKIMFSYNNKELIINETVPNRFSPKSPDKAHLNLHINSLELGDSAVYFCASSLDTLAGNTIYFGEGSWLTVV.

This clonotype has more than one count but fewer than ten. The gene calls are TRBV3-1 and TRBJ2-1; unclear D gene. This CDR3 contains 14 residues. Trimming removed 2 bases from V and 5 bases from J, with 10 bases in between. The germline gives CDR1 LGHDT, CDR2 YNNKEL (reference sequence). CDR3 sequence reads: CASSQHGTNNEQFF. For the CDR3, the DNA is TGTGCCAGCAGCCAACACGGCACCAACAATGAGCAGTTCTTC.

This chain uses TRBV4-2 with TRBJ1-1; D call uncertain. Germline V lookup: CDR1 LGHNA, CDR2 YNFKEQ. V was shortened by 5 bases and J by 2 bases, with 12 bases between the two germline ends. The CDR3 has 14 residues. CDR3 loop: CASSLFSTNTEAFF. CDR3 bases: TGTGCCAGCAGCTTGTTCAGTACAAACACTGAAGCTTTCTTT.

The sample holds many counts of this clonotype. For the CDR3, the DNA is TGTGCCAGTCTGTCCAAAATGAGGGACGAGCAGTACTTC. Its translation: CASLSKMRDEQYF. The chain combines TRBV19 with TRBJ2-7, with TRBD2 as a possible D gene (5 bases). The CDR3 loop spans 13 amino acids. CDR1 and CDR2 from the germline V gene are LNHDA and SQIVND (reference sequence). The germline V and J ends were trimmed by 8 bases and 5 bases, with 16 bases remaining between them. The complete variable domain, with remaining parts taken from reference TRBV19 and TRBJ2-7, reads DGGITQSPKYLFRKEGQNVTLSCEQNLNHDAMYWYRQDPGQGLRLIYYSQIVNDFQKGDIAEGYSVSREKKESFPLTVTSAQKNPTAFYLCASLSKMRDEQYFGPGTRLTVT.

V gene TRBV10-3 combines with J gene TRBJ2-3; TRBD1 matches 10 bases. V gave up 4 bases and J gave up 3 bases; unmatched junction bases: 4. This CDR3 has 15 amino acids. Germline lookup yields CDR1 ENHRY and CDR2 SYGVKD. In nucleotides, the CDR3 is TGTGCCATCAGTGGAGACAGGGGGCAAACAGATACGCAGTATTTT. Translation gives CAISGDRGQTDTQYF.

This clonotype has a count of ten or more. The V call is TRBV4-2, the J call TRBJ1-1; TRBD1 might be the D (5 bases). Per germline, CDR1 LGHNA and CDR2 YNFKEQ. V dropped 8 bases and J dropped 4 bases, with 14 bases sitting between them. The CDR3 runs 13 residues. The CDR3 region is CASRALGGTEAFF. In DNA, the CDR3 is TGTGCCAGCCGGGCGTTGGGGGGCACTGAAGCTTTCTTT.

As for this clonotype: A single base separates this from a much larger clone, so it may be a read error. This chain connects TRBV11-2 to TRBJ1-5, with D possibly TRBD1 on 5 matching bases. The germline V and J ends were trimmed by 2 bases and 12 bases, with 26 bases remaining between them. Germline lookup yields CDR1 SGHAT and CDR2 FQNNGV. The CDR3 is made up of 17 amino acids. CDR3 in amino acids: CASSLWSGTDKQVSQHF. The CDR3 bases are TGTGCCAGCAGCTTATGGTCCGGGACTGATAAGCAAGTGAGCCAGCATTTT. Full variable domain (outside the CDR3, taken from reference TRBV11-2 and TRBJ1-5): EAGVAQSPRYKIIEKRQSVAFWCNPISGHATLYWYQQILGQGPKLLIQFQNNGVVDDSQLPKDRFSAERLKGVDSTLKIQPAKLEDSAVYLCASSLWSGTDKQVSQHFGDGTRLSIL.

The V call is TRBV29-1, the J call TRBJ2-5, with TRBD1 identical over 10 bases. Germline-derived CDR1 and CDR2 are SQVTM and ANQGSEA. The CDR3 consists of 13 residues. With V trimmed by 4 bases and J by 5 bases, 4 bases remained unmatched. The CDR3 DNA reads TGCAGCGTTGCGGACAGGGGGATCGAGACCCAGTACTTC. Its translation is CSVADRGIETQYF.

This clonotype was seen many times. The gene calls are TRBV10-2 and TRBJ2-1, with D possibly being TRBD1 or TRBD2 (6 bases each). Germline CDR1 reads WSHSY; CDR2 reads SAAADI. The CDR3 extends over 14 amino acids. V was shortened by 7 bases and J by 0 bases, with 10 bases between the two germline ends. The CDR3 protein is CASKGGSSYNEQFF. Here the CDR3 DNA reads TGCGCCAGCAAAGGGGGGAGCTCCTACAATGAGCAGTTCTTC.

V and J are TRBV20-1 and TRBJ2-4; TRBD1 agrees at 9 bases. CDR1 is DFQATT and CDR2 is SNEGSKA in the germline V gene (reference sequence). The ends lost 7 bases at V and 0 bases at J; junction bases unmatched: 10. The CDR3 is 16 residues long. CDR3 region: CSVETPGQGAKNIQYF. CDR3 DNA: TGCAGTGTTGAGACCCCGGGACAGGGAGCCAAAAACATTCAGTACTTC.

This clonotype came up a few times. The chain links TRBV11-2 to TRBJ2-1, with 9 bases matching TRBD2. Trimming at V came to 5 bases and at J to 9 bases, leaving 14 bases not matched to a gene. This CDR3 is 16 amino acids long. Per the germline V gene, CDR1 is SGHAT and CDR2 is FQNNGV. CDR3 in DNA: TGTGCCAGCAGCCCTGGGGTAGCGGGGGCCCCGGGTGAGCAGTTCTTC. It specifies CASSPGVAGAPGEQFF.

Turning to this clonotype: It may be a read error: a sequence one base away is much more abundant. No conserved phenylalanine or tryptophan ends this CDR3, so it is likely a read error. V gene TRBV9 combines with J gene TRBJ2-7; 11 bases agree with TRBD2. Germline V lookup: CDR1 SGDLS, CDR2 YYNGEE. CDR3 length: 15 amino acids. With 3 bases clipped from V and 3 bases from J, the junction kept 5 bases outside the gene matches. CDR3 loop: CASSGSTSGSYEQYL. The CDR3 bases are TGTGCCAGCAGCGGATCTACTAGCGGGAGCTACGAGCAGTACTTG.

The chain recombines TRBV11-1 with TRBJ2-7; D is possibly TRBD1 (5 bases). The germline V and J ends were trimmed by 9 bases and 2 bases, with 14 bases remaining between them. Germline-derived CDR1 and CDR2 are SGHAT and FQDESV (reference sequence). The CDR3 has 13 amino acids. The CDR3 region is CASSMGLPYEQYF. CDR3 nucleotide sequence: TGTGCCAGTAGTATGGGGCTGCCCTACGAGCAGTACTTC.

The chain carries TRBV14 and TRBJ1-2; D perhaps matches TRBD1 (5 bases). The V gene lost 7 bases and the J gene lost 4 bases, with 10 bases spanning the gap. The CDR3 totals 12 residues. CDR1 and CDR2 from the germline V gene are SGHDN and FVKESK. The DNA for the CDR3 is TGTGCCAGCACAGGGTGGGTCTATGGCTACACCTTC. This sequence encodes CASTGWVYGYTF. Supplemented by reference TRBV14 and TRBJ1-2, the full variable domain reads EAGVTQFPSHSVIEKGQTVTLRCDPISGHDNLYWYRRVMGKEIKFLLHFVKESKQDESGMPNNRFLAERTGGTYSTLKVQPAELEDSGVYFCASTGWVYGYTFGSGTRLTVV.

This clonotype has just a few counts. This may arise from a read error, as a much more abundant clone is one base away. This rearrangement joins TRBV5-1 to TRBJ2-7, with D perhaps matching TRBD1 (5 bases). CDR3 length: 14 residues. Looked up from germline, CDR1 is SGHRS and CDR2 is YFSETQ. Trimming removed 7 bases from V and 1 base from J, with 15 bases in between. DNA of the CDR3: TGCGCCAGCGGCCTTACGACAGAGTCCTACGAGCAGTACTTC. Translated: CASGLTTESYEQYF.

This clonotype came up many times. The chain links TRBV7-9 to TRBJ1-5; D remains unclear. Per the germline V gene, CDR1 is SEHNR and CDR2 is FQNEAQ (reference sequence). The CDR3 extends over 12 amino acids. The V end lost 7 bases, the J end lost 2 bases, and 6 bases lay between the germline ends. In DNA, the CDR3 is TGTGCCAGCAACGCGGGCAATCAGCCCCAGCATTTT. It translates to CASNAGNQPQHF.

The chain employs TRBV2 and TRBJ2-7; TRBD1 matches at 8 bases. V dropped 4 bases and J dropped 3; count of bases not matched to a gene: 5. This CDR3 has 14 residues. Per the germline V gene, CDR1 is SNHLY and CDR2 is FYNNEI. CDR3 DNA sequence: TGTGCCAGCAGTGCCGGGACAGGCCGCTACGAGCAGTACTTC. As protein: CASSAGTGRYEQYF.

This clonotype has more than one count but fewer than ten. The chain links TRBV10-3 to TRBJ1-2, with D possibly matching TRBD1 (5 bases). CDR1 is ENHRY and CDR2 is SYGVKD in the germline V gene. The length of the CDR3 is 12 residues. Trimming removed 6 bases from V and 10 bases from J, with 15 bases in between. As DNA, the CDR3 is TGTGCCATCAGGGAACCGACAGCATCCTACACCTTC. The encoded protein is CAIREPTASYTF.

At least ten counts were recorded for this clonotype. The V call is TRBV7-9, the J call TRBJ1-1; weak D call: TRBD1 (6 bases). The CDR3 loop spans 16 amino acids. Trimming took off 0 bases at V and 7 bases at J, with 18 bases between the two ends. Germline CDR1 and CDR2: SEHNR and FQNEAQ (reference sequence). This chain's CDR3 is CASSLAEGGWGLEAFF. The CDR3 region has the DNA TGTGCCAGCAGCTTAGCGGAAGGGGGGTGGGGACTTGAAGCTTTCTTT.

About this clonotype: An end of the junction does not agree with germline; a read error may underlie this. V and J are TRBV9 and TRBJ1-5; D may be TRBD1 (5 bases). CDR3 length: 14 residues. Germline V gene data show CDR1 as SGDLS and CDR2 as YYNGEE. CDR3 coding DNA: TGTGCCAGCAGTTGGGGCTTACCCAATCGGCCCCAGCATTTT. Residues: CASSWGLPNRPQHF.

This chain connects TRBV7-2 to TRBJ1-3, with 7 bases aligning to TRBD1. The CDR3 runs to 15 residues. The V and J ends lost 4 bases and 4 bases, in that order; junction bases with no gene match: 7. Germline-derived CDR1 and CDR2 are SGHTA and FQGNSA. The CDR3 loop is CASSSMTGSGNTIYF. DNA of the CDR3: TGTGCCAGCAGCTCCATGACAGGGTCAGGAAACACCATATATTTT.

Here the CDR3 reads CASSLGFGTEAFF. The CDR3 nucleotides read TGTGCCAGCAGCTTAGGGTTCGGCACTGAAGCTTTCTTT. This chain uses TRBV7-3 with TRBJ1-1; D is undetermined. The CDR3 extends over 13 amino acids. Germline assignment: CDR1 SGHTA and CDR2 FQGTGA. V lost 2 bases to trimming and J lost 4 bases, with 8 bases between them.

In its sample, this clonotype was seen many times. The rearrangement uses TRBV5-1 and TRBJ2-2; D gene ambiguous. From germline, CDR1 is SGHRS and CDR2 YFSETQ. The CDR3 loop spans 15 amino acids. Between the trimmed V and J ends, which lost 4 bases and 1 base, there was a span of 11 bases. CDR3 nucleotides: TGCGCCAGCAGCCTCGAGGCTAAGAACACCGGGGAGCTGTTTTTT. Translated: CASSLEAKNTGELFF.

This clonotype was seen ten or more times. This chain links TRBV5-1 with TRBJ2-6, with 9 bases lining up with TRBD1. J was trimmed by 2 bases and V by 4 bases; bases with no gene match: 4. The CDR3 has 16 amino acids. Per the germline V gene, CDR1 is SGHRS and CDR2 is YFSETQ. The chain's CDR3 is CASSQTGGAGANVLTF. CDR3 DNA sequence: TGCGCCAGCAGCCAAACAGGGGGCGCTGGGGCCAACGTCCTGACTTTC.

The rearrangement links TRBV24-1 to TRBJ1-4; TRBD1 matches at 11 bases. CDR3 length: 17 residues. V dropped 4 bases and J dropped 7; count of bases not matched to a gene: 10. Germline loops: CDR1 KGHDR, CDR2 SFDVKD. The CDR3 protein is CATSDAPGTGGGEKLFF. The CDR3 DNA sequence: TGTGCCACCAGTGACGCGCCAGGGACAGGGGGGGGTGAAAAACTGTTTTTT.

The chain employs TRBV24-1 and TRBJ2-1; 9 nucleotides line up with TRBD1. The CDR3 sequence is 15 residues long. After removal of 3 bases from V and 7 bases from J, the junction contained 6 bases not matched to a gene. CDR1 is KGHDR and CDR2 is SFDVKD in the germline V gene. In nucleotides, the CDR3 is TGTGCCACCAGTGATCCCGGGACAGGGATAAATGAGCAGTTCTTC. Translated, it gives CATSDPGTGINEQFF.

About this clonotype itself: A clone one base away is much larger, so this may be a read error. The V call is TRBV27, the J call TRBJ1-6; the D gene is possibly TRBD1 (6 bases). CDR1 and CDR2 from the germline V gene are MNHEY and SMNVEV (reference sequence). The CDR3 loop spans 15 amino acids. CDR3 sequence: CASSLFGQGNSLLHF. The CDR3 DNA reads as TGTGCCAGCAGTTTATTCGGTCAGGGGAATTCACTCCTCCACTTT.